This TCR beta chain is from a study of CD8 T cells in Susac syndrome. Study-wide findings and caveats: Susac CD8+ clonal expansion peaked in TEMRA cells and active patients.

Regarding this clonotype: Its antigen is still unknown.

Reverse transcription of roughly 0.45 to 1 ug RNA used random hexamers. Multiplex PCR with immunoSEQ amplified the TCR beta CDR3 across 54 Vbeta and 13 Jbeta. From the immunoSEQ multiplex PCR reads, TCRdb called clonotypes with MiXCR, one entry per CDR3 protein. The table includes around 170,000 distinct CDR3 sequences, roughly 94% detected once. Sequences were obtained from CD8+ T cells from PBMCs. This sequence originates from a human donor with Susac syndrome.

This chain's CDR3 is CASTMDRECYNEQFF. DNA for the CDR3: TGTGCCAGCACCATGGACAGGGAATGCTACAATGAGCAGTTCTTC. The rearrangement uses TRBV21-1 and TRBJ2-1; the tabulated D call, TRBD1, remains unverified against the DNA. TRBV21-1 is recorded as a pseudogene. The CDR3 has 15 amino acids.